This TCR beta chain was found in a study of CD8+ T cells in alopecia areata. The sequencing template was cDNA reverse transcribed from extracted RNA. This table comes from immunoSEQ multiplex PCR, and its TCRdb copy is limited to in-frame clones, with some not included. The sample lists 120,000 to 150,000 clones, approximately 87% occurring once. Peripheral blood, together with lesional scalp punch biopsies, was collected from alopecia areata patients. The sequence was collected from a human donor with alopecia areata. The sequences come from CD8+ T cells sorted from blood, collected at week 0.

The DNA for the CDR3 is TGTGCCATCAGTGCATCCGGGGGGGCGACCTACACCGGGGAGCTGTTTTTT. It codes for CAISASGGATYTGELFF. The rearrangement uses TRBV10-3 and TRBJ2-2, with TRBD2 matching over 8 bases. The CDR3 extends over 17 amino acids. Trimming cost V 4 bases and J 3 bases; bases outside gene matches: 10. Looked up from germline, CDR1 is ENHRY and CDR2 is SYGVKD.